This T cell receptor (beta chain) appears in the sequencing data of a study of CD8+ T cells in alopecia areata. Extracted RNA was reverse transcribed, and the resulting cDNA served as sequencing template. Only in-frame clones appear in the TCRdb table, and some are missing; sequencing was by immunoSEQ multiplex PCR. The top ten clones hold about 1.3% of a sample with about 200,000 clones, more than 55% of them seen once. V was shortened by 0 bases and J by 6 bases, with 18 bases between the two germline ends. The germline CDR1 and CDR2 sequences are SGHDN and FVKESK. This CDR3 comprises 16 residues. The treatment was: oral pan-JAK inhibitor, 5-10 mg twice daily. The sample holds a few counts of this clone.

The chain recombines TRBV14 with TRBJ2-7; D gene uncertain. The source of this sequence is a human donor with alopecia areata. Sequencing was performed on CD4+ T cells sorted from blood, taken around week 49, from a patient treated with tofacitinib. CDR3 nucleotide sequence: TGTGCCAGCAGCCAAGATCGGAATGGTTGGGTCCGCGAGCAGTACTTC. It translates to CASSQDRNGWVREQYF.